Given below is one TCR beta chain in context. Losses at the gene ends were 0 bases for V and 6 bases for J; bases not matched to a gene: 2. CDR1 is SGHRS and CDR2 is YFSETQ in the germline V gene. This CDR3 has 14 amino acids. This record comes from a study of blood T cell repertoires in COVID-19. Study-wide background: Italy, Spain and the United States were the sources of the convalescent and acute COVID-19 samples. Sources were T cells, B-cell-depleted T cells, or PBMCs; the material itself was cDNA or gDNA.

Per the original methods: The assay estimated nucleated cells by amplifying reference gene primers. The table came from immunoSEQ multiplex PCR; TCRdb's copy has only in-frame clones and leaves some out. That table furnishes V, J and clone size, whereas the DNA furnished D and trimming. The sample holds about 67,000 clones, about 86% seen once. This clonotype was obtained from a man aged 50-60 years with active COVID-19. Sequences were obtained from peripheral blood. The chain carries TRBV5-1 and TRBJ2-1, with 8 bases lining up with TRBD2. The CDR3 DNA sequence: TGCGCCAGCAGCTTGGGTGGGACTAGCAATGAGCAGTTCTTC. Its protein is CASSLGGTSNEQFF.